These T cell receptor beta chains were read from a single sample in a study of chemoradiotherapy in HPV16-positive cancers. Assay: immunoSEQ multiplex PCR; the TCRdb copy retains only in-frame clones and omits some. The data hold 11,000 or so clones, with 55% to 65% observed a single time. Sampling was conducted from a patient who underwent chemoradiotherapy. Receptor source: a human donor with HPV-associated anogenital cancer. CDR3s include the opening cysteine and the closing phenylalanine or tryptophan. The D gene is left open where the match is weak. Clone size, where shown, is once, few, many, or a class for clones that have expanded.

J gene	clone size	D gene	V gene	CDR3 protein	CDR3 DNA
TRBJ2-3	once	.	TRBV27	CASSHQGTDTQYF	TGTGCCAGCAGTCACCAGGGAACAGATACGCAGTATTTT
TRBJ1-2	few	TRBD1	TRBV10-3	CATWVDREKGYTF	TGTGCCACATGGGTCGACAGGGAAAAGGGCTACACCTTC
TRBJ2-2	.	TRBD2	TRBV7-3	CASSLRPMSGGAGELFF	TGTGCCAGCAGCTTAAGGCCGATGAGCGGGGGGGCCGGGGAGCTGTTTTTT
TRBJ2-3	.	.	TRBV9	CASSVGISTDTQYF	TGTGCCAGCAGCGTAGGCATTAGCACAGATACGCAGTATTTT
TRBJ2-3	.	.	TRBV28	CASSRPPYRTALFTDTQYF	TGTGCCAGCAGTCGCCCCCCTTACCGGACAGCACTTTTCACAGATACGCAGTATTTT
TRBJ2-1	.	.	TRBV9	CASSPRDFPYNEQFF	TGTGCCAGCAGCCCCCGGGACTTCCCCTACAATGAGCAGTTCTTC
TRBJ1-2	.	.	TRBV29-1	CSDVATPSVKGYTF	.
TRBJ1-5	.	TRBD1	TRBV30	CAWSGQGVSNQPQHF	TGTGCCTGGAGCGGACAGGGGGTGAGCAATCAGCCCCAGCATTTT
TRBJ2-2	few	.	TRBV27	CASRGLGGTGELFF	TGTGCCAGCAGGGGTTTAGGGGGAACCGGGGAGCTGTTTTTT
TRBJ2-7	.	.	TRBV5-1	CASSFRDGPYEQYF	TGCGCCAGCAGCTTCCGGGACGGCCCCTACGAGCAGTACTTC